This T cell receptor (beta chain) was sequenced for a study of T cell responses to AZD1222 COVID-19 vaccine. Produced via immunoSEQ multiplex PCR; TCRdb's table is partial and in-frame only. This sample yields over 120,000 clones, of which 92% are seen a single time; 4% to 5.5% belongs to the top ten. Concerning this clone itself: What it binds is unknown.

The CDR3 contains 15 residues. Per germline, CDR1 SGHRS and CDR2 YFSETQ. Trimming cost V 0 bases and J 4 bases; bases outside gene matches: 3. Study-wide findings and caveats: Once two AZD1222 doses were given, Spike-specific TCR breadth and depth went up. Unmutated variant regions reportedly attract nearly half of all spike-specific TCRs. Most donors were white British, females outnumbered males, and clonal diversity was possibly underestimated.

The clonotype originates from an adult in good health. This chain joins TRBV5-1 and TRBJ2-1; 8 bases are shared with TRBD2. The material sequenced was peripheral blood, taken on day 0 of AZD1222 vaccination. The CDR3 sequence is CASSLEASGYNEQFF. In DNA, the CDR3 is TGCGCCAGCAGCTTGGAGGCTAGCGGGTACAATGAGCAGTTCTTC.